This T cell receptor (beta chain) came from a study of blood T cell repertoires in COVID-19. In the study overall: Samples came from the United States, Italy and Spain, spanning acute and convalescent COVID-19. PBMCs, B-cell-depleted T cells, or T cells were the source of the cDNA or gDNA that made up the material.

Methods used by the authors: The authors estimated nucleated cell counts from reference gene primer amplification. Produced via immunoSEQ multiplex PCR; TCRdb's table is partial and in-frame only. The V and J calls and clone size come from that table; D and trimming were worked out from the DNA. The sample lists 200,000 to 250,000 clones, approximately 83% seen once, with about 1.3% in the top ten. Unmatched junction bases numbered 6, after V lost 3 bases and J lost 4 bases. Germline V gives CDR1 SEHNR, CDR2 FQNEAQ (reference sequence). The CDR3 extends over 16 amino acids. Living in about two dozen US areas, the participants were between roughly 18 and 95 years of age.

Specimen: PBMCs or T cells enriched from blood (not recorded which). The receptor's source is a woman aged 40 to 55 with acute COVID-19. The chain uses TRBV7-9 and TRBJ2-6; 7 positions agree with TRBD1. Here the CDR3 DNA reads TGTGCCAGCAGCTTTCCGACAGGGTCGGGGGCCAACGTCCTGACTTTC. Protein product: CASSFPTGSGANVLTF.